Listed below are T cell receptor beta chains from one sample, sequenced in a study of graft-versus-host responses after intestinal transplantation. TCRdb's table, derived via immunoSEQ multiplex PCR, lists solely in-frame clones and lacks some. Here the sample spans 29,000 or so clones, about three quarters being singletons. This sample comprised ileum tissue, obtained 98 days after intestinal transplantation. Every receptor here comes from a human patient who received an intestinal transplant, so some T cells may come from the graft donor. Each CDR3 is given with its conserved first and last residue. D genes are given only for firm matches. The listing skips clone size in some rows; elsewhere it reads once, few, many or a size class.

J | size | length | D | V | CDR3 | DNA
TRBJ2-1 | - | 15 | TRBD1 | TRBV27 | CASSLRQGSYNEQFF | TGTGCCAGCAGTTTGAGACAGGGATCCTACAATGAGCAGTTCTTC
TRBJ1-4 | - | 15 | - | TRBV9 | CASSAGHATNEKLFF | TGTGCCAGCAGCGCCGGACATGCAACTAATGAAAAACTGTTTTTT
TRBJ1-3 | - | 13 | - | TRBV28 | CASSLRGAHTIYF | TGTGCCAGCAGTTTACGAGGGGCACACACCATATATTTT
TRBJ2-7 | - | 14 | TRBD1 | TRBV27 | CASSPPDRNYEQYF | TGTGCCAGCAGCCCCCCGGACAGGAACTACGAGCAGTACTTC
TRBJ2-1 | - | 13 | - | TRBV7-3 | CASSSLAYHEQFF | TGTGCCAGCAGCTCACTCGCCTACCATGAGCAGTTCTTC
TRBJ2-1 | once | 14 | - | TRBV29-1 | CSGRGEISYNEQFF | TGCAGCGGGCGGGGAGAGATTTCCTACAATGAGCAGTTCTTC
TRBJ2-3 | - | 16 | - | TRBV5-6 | CASSLGQTLSTDTQYF | TGTGCCAGCAGCCTCGGACAAACCCTTAGCACAGATACGCAGTATTTT
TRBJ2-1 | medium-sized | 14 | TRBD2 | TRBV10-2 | CASSYAGEYNEQFF | TGCGCCAGCAGTTACGCGGGGGAGTACAATGAGCAGTTCTTC
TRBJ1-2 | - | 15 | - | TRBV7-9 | CASSLGTGSNYGYTF | TGTGCCAGCAGCCTAGGAACAGGGAGTAACTATGGCTACACCTTC
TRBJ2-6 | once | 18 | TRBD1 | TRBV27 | CASLLRDRIGSGANVLTF | TGTGCCAGCCTCCTCCGGGACAGGATTGGCTCTGGGGCCAACGTCCTGACTTTC
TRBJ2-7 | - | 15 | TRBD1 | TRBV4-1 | CASSQEAGGRNEQYF | TGCGCCAGCAGCCAAGAGGCAGGGGGTCGAAACGAGCAGTACTTC
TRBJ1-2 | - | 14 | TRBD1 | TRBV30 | CAWRARQGDYGYTF | TGTGCCTGGAGAGCGAGACAGGGAGACTATGGCTACACCTTC
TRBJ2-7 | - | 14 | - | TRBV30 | CAWSPGIGQHEQYF | TGTGCCTGGAGTCCAGGGATCGGGCAACACGAGCAGTACTTC
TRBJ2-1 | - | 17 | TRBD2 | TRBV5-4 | CASSSSTSGGLHNEQFF | TGTGCCAGCAGCTCCTCGACTAGCGGGGGACTACACAATGAGCAGTTCTTC
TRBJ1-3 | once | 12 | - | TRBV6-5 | CASSQSGNTIYF | TGTGCCAGCAGCCAATCTGGAAACACCATATATTTT
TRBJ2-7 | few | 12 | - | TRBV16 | CASSRTTYEQYF | TGTGCCAGCAGCCGGACCACCTACGAGCAGTACTTC
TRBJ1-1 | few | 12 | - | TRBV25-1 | CASSDRNTEAFF | TGTGCCAGCAGTGATAGGAACACTGAAGCTTTCTTT